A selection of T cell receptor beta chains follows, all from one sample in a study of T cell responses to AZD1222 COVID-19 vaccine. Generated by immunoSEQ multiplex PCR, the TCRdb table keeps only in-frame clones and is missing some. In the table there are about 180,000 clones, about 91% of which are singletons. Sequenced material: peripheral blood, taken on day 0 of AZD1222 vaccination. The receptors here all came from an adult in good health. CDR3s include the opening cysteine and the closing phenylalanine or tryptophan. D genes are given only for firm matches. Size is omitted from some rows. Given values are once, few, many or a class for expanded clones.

CASSGSKNYGYTF	TGTGCCAGCAGTGGGTCGAAGAACTATGGCTACACCTTC	TRBJ1-2	-	TRBV12-3/TRBV12-4	-
CASSIAGLAGGLYEQYF	TGTGCCAGCAGCATCGCTGGACTAGCGGGGGGGCTTTACGAGCAGTACTTC	TRBJ2-7	TRBD2	TRBV7-2	-
CASSPTPGGSGYTF	TGTGCCAGCAGCCCCACCCCCGGGGGGTCCGGCTACACCTTC	TRBJ1-2	-	TRBV7-2	-
CASSPLGNSPLHF	TGTGCCAGCAGCCCCCTAGGGAATTCACCCCTCCACTTT	TRBJ1-6	-	TRBV7-9	-
CASSRGLAGGPATQYF	TGTGCCAGCAGCCGCGGACTAGCGGGGGGCCCGGCGACGCAGTATTTT	TRBJ2-3	TRBD2	TRBV5-4	-
CASSPQQGRGTEAFF	TGTGCCAGCAGTCCCCAACAGGGTAGGGGCACTGAAGCTTTCTTT	TRBJ1-1	-	TRBV27	-
CASTVTGTGELFF	TGTGCCAGCACCGTGACAGGGACCGGGGAGCTGTTTTTT	TRBJ2-2	TRBD1	TRBV12-3/TRBV12-4	-
CASSQGYGSPLHF	TGCGCCAGCAGCCAAGGGTACGGTTCACCCCTCCACTTT	TRBJ1-6	-	TRBV4-3	-
CASSLAWVGSYEQYF	TGCGCCAGCAGCTTGGCGTGGGTAGGCTCCTACGAGCAGTACTTC	TRBJ2-7	-	TRBV5-1	-
CASSRETGGGTDTQYF	TGTGCCAGCAGCCGAGAAACAGGGGGCGGTACAGATACGCAGTATTTT	TRBJ2-3	TRBD1	TRBV27	-
CASSVDRESGEQYF	TGTGCCAGCAGCGTGGACAGGGAATCTGGTGAGCAGTATTTT	TRBJ2-3	TRBD1	TRBV5-5	-
CASSLGGGSITEAFF	TGTGCCAGCAGCTTAGGAGGCGGGTCGATCACTGAAGCTTTCTTT	TRBJ1-1	-	TRBV7-2	-
CASSQRFAYEQYF	TGTGCCAGCAGCCAGCGGTTCGCCTACGAGCAGTACTTC	TRBJ2-7	-	TRBV7-6	-
CASSQPGFLSEQYF	TGTGCCAGCAGCCAACCAGGGTTCCTCAGCGAGCAGTACTTC	TRBJ2-7	-	TRBV3-1/TRBV3-2	-
CASSEDRFGETQYF	TGTGCCAGCAGTGAGGACAGGTTCGGGGAGACCCAGTACTTC	TRBJ2-5	TRBD1	TRBV2	-
CASSAAGGTEAFF	TGTGCCAGTAGTGCCGCAGGGGGCACTGAAGCTTTCTTT	TRBJ1-1	TRBD1	TRBV19	-
CAISERAGDNSPLHF	TGTGCCATCAGTGAGAGGGCCGGAGATAATTCACCCCTCCACTTT	TRBJ1-6	-	TRBV10-3	-
CASSLGPGRGEDGLYGYTF	TGTGCCAGCAGTTTAGGCCCCGGGCGGGGTGAAGATGGTTTATATGGCTACACCTTC	TRBJ1-2	-	TRBV28	few
CASSLERRTVAGGYTF	TGTGCCAGCAGTTTAGAGCGGAGGACCGTCGCCGGGGGCTACACCTTC	TRBJ1-2	-	TRBV28	-
CASSLDAAGGSYEQYF	TGCGCCAGCAGCCTTGACGCGGCAGGGGGGTCCTACGAGCAGTACTTC	TRBJ2-7	-	TRBV4-3	-
CASSFPGGPDTEAFF	TGTGCCAGCAGCTTCCCGGGGGGCCCGGACACTGAAGCTTTCTTT	TRBJ1-1	-	TRBV11-1	-
CASSGQGALGYTF	TGTGCCAGCAGTGGACAGGGGGCGCTTGGCTACACCTTC	TRBJ1-2	TRBD1	TRBV6-6	-
CASSQGAGLAGADTQYF	TGCGCCAGCAGCCAAGGGGCCGGACTAGCGGGGGCGGATACGCAGTATTTT	TRBJ2-3	TRBD2	TRBV4-1	-
CASSQELAGEGTQYF	TGTGCCAGCAGCCAAGAGCTAGCGGGGGAGGGGACCCAGTACTTC	TRBJ2-5	TRBD2	TRBV3-1/TRBV3-2	-